Presented here are 12 T cell receptor beta chains from one specimen sequenced in a study of blood T cell repertoires in COVID-19 (dated by TCRdb to the early 2020s). The library was made by the immunoSEQ multiplex PCR assay. TCRdb obtained this table from immuneACCESS and retained in-frame rearrangements with V and J assigned. These tables miss some clones; where compared with another copy, unresolved V genes account for less than half of the shortfall, and the remainder is unexplained. This sample is represented by around 300,000 clones; over 75% of them were singletons. Jointly, the top ten make up about 14% of the sample. Source material: peripheral blood. Every receptor here comes from a human donor in a cohort sampled during active COVID-19.

The chain joins TRBV7-9 to TRBJ2-5; TRBD1 matches at 11 bases. J lost 4 bases, V lost 4 bases, and 8 bases had no gene match. The CDR3 is made up of 16 amino acids. Per germline, CDR1 SEHNR and CDR2 FQNEAQ (reference sequence). The CDR3 DNA reads TGTGCCAGCAGCTCGGAAGGGACAGGGGGAGGAGAGACCCAGTACTTC. The encoded protein is CASSSEGTGGGETQYF.

V gene TRBV5-1 combines with J gene TRBJ2-3; the match to TRBD2 covers 10 bases. This CDR3 is 16 amino acids long. Germline V gene lookup returns CDR1 SGHRS and CDR2 YFSETQ. V was clipped by 4 bases and J by 7 bases; unmatched bases: 12. CDR3 in amino acids: CASSKASGTSAYTQYF. In DNA form, the CDR3 reads TGCGCCAGCAGCAAGGCCTCCGGGACTAGCGCATATACGCAGTATTTT.

This chain joins TRBV10-3 and TRBJ1-1; possibly TRBD1 for D (6 bases). The CDR3 consists of 14 residues. V was pared by 7 bases and J by 0 bases, with 12 bases between. Per the germline V gene, CDR1 is ENHRY and CDR2 is SYGVKD. CDR3 sequence: CAIKTDRLNTEAFF. In DNA form, the CDR3 reads TGTGCCATCAAGACTGACAGGCTGAACACTGAAGCTTTCTTT.

This sequence joins TRBV19 and TRBJ1-4; D gene unclear. From germline, CDR1 is LNHDA and CDR2 SQIVND (reference sequence). This CDR3 has 16 residues. Trimming removed 5 bases from V and 5 bases from J, with 18 bases in between. The CDR3 DNA follows: TGTGCCAGTAGTCCCCGGACCGGGAACAGCAATGAAAAACTGTTTTTT. Protein product: CASSPRTGNSNEKLFF.

The gene calls are TRBV5-4 and TRBJ1-2; weak D call: TRBD1 (5 bases). The V end was cut by 0 bases, the J end by 3 bases, with 6 bases between. In germline, CDR1 is SGHNT, CDR2 YYREEE (reference sequence). The CDR3 spans 13 residues. The CDR3 loop is CASSLVGDYGYTF. The DNA for the CDR3 is TGTGCCAGCAGCTTGGTAGGGGACTATGGCTACACCTTC.

This chain connects TRBV30 to TRBJ2-7; maybe TRBD1 (5 bases). Germline V gene lookup returns CDR1 GTSNPN and CDR2 SVGIG (reference sequence). Trimming cost V 6 bases and J 0 bases, with 12 bases left between them. CDR3 length equals 13 residues. CDR3 amino acids: CACGHPSSYEQYF. The CDR3 DNA is TGTGCCTGCGGACACCCGAGCTCCTACGAGCAGTACTTC.

The rearrangement uses TRBV28 and TRBJ2-1; maybe TRBD1 (7 bases). V was shortened by 8 bases and J by 15 bases, with 29 bases between the two germline ends. This CDR3 is built from 15 residues. Germline V gives CDR1 MDHEN, CDR2 SYDVKM. The CDR3 DNA sequence: TGTGCCAGCGGGGGGCGTGGGACAGTGTATTTCGGGCGGTTCTTC. As protein: CASGGRGTVYFGRFF.

This chain connects TRBV30 to TRBJ1-2, with 9 bases that match TRBD1. The CDR3 contains 19 residues. The germline gives CDR1 GTSNPN, CDR2 SVGIG (reference sequence). The junction had 17 bases not matched to a gene; V was cut back by 1 base and J by 2 bases. CDR3 sequence (DNA): TGTGCCTGGAGTGGAGCCGTACTCCGGGACAGGGAGCGGAACTATGGCTACACCTTC. This sequence encodes CAWSGAVLRDRERNYGYTF.

This clone was picked up one time. This rearrangement joins TRBV4-2 to TRBJ2-1; TRBD2 is a possible D gene (5 bases). Between the trimmed V and J ends, which lost 0 bases and 1 base, there was a span of 10 bases. CDR3 length equals 16 residues. From germline, CDR1 is LGHNA and CDR2 YNFKEQ. This chain's CDR3 is CASSQDITGSYNEQFF. DNA of the CDR3: TGTGCCAGCAGCCAAGATATTACGGGGTCCTACAATGAGCAGTTCTTC.

The chain is built from TRBV5-1 and TRBJ1-1; D is undetermined. V lost 4 bases and J 1 base, leaving 11 bases between the germline ends. The CDR3 extends over 14 amino acids. Germline V gives CDR1 SGHRS, CDR2 YFSETQ. CDR3 bases: TGCGCCAGCAGCCCTGTACCAGGGAACACTGAAGCTTTCTTT. This gives the protein CASSPVPGNTEAFF. The whole variable domain, remainder taken from reference TRBV5-1 and TRBJ1-1, is KAGVTQTPRYLIKTRGQQVTLSCSPISGHRSVSWYQQTPGQGLQFLFEYFSETQRNKGNFPGRFSGRQFSNSRSEMNVSTLELGDSALYLCASSPVPGNTEAFFGQGTRLTVV.

The rearrangement joins TRBV6-6 to TRBJ2-7; maybe TRBD1 (7 bases). This CDR3 has 12 amino acids. The ends were cut back, 10 bases at V and 0 bases at J, with 10 bases in the middle. The germline V gene encodes CDR1 MNHNY and CDR2 SVGAGI (reference sequence). CDR3 sequence reads: CATGGNSYEQYF. In nucleotides, the CDR3 is TGTGCCACAGGGGGGAACTCCTACGAGCAGTACTTC.

The chain recombines TRBV3-1 (or the pseudogene TRBV3-2) with TRBJ1-1, with 9 bases identical to TRBD1. V dropped 3 bases and J dropped 0; count of bases not matched to a gene: 2. The CDR3 has 15 amino acids. Looked up from germline, CDR1 is LGHDT and CDR2 is YNNKEL (reference sequence). The CDR3 reads CASSHRDRVNTEAFF. CDR3 DNA sequence: TGTGCCAGCAGCCACCGGGACAGGGTGAACACTGAAGCTTTCTTT.